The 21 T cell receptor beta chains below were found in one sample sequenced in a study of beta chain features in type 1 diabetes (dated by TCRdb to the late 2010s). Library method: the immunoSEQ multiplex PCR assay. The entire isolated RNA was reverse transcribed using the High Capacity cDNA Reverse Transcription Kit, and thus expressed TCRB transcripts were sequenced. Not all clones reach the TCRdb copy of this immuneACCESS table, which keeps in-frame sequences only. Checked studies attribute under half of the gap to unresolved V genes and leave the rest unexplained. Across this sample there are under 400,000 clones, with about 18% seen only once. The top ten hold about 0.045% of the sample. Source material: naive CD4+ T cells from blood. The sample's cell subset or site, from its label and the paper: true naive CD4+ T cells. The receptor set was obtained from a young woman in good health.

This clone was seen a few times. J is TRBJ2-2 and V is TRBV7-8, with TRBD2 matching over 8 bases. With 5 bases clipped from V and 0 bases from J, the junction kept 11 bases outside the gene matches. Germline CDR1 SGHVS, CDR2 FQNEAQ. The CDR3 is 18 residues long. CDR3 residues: CASSPRNSGGSNTGELFF. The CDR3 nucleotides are TGTGCCAGCAGCCCTAGAAACAGCGGGGGATCGAACACCGGGGAGCTGTTTTTT. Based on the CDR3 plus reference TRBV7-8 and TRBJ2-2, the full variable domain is GAGVSQSPRYKVAKRGQDVALRCDPISGHVSLFWYQQALGQGPEFLTYFQNEAQLDKSGLPSDRFFAERPEGSVSTLKIQRTQQEDSAVYLCASSPRNSGGSNTGELFFGEGSRLTVL.

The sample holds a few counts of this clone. CDR3 in DNA: TGCGCCAGCAGCCAAGGCGCAGGGTCGAACTATGGCTACACCTTC. Translating it yields CASSQGAGSNYGYTF. The chain recombines TRBV4-1 with TRBJ1-2, with D possibly TRBD1 on 5 matching bases. Deletions cut 1 base from V and 2 bases from J, with 11 bases between. The CDR3 sequence is 15 residues long. The germline CDR1 and CDR2 sequences are MGHRA and YSYEKL.

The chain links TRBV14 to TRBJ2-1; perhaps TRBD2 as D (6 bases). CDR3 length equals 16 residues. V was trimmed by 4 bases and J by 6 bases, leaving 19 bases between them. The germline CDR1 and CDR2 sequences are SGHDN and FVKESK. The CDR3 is CASSRAGRLNSNEQFF. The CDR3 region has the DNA TGTGCCAGCAGCCGGGCGGGACGGCTGAACTCCAATGAGCAGTTCTTC.

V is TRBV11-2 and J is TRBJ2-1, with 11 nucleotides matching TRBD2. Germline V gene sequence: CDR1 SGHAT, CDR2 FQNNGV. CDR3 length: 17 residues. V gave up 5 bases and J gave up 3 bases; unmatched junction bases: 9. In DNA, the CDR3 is TGTGCCAGCAGCCCGCGGGGCGGGACTAGCGGCTACAATGAGCAGTTCTTC. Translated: CASSPRGGTSGYNEQFF.

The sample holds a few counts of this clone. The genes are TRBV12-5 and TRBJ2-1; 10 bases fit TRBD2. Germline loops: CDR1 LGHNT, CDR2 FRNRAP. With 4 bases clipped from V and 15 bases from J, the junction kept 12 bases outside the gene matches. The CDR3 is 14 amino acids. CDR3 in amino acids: CASGSGAAGGRGFF. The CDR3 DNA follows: TGTGCTAGTGGTTCTGGAGCAGCGGGAGGGCGGGGGTTCTTC.

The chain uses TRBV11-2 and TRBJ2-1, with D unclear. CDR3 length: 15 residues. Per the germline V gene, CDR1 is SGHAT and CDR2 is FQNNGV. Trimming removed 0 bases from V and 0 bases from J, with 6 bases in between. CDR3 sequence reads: CASSLDQISYNEQFF. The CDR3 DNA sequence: TGTGCCAGCAGCTTAGATCAGATCTCCTACAATGAGCAGTTCTTC.

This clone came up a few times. The CDR3 reads CASSLDLDTQYF. The CDR3, as DNA: TGCGCCAGCAGCTTGGATCTGGATACGCAGTATTTT. The genes are TRBV5-1 and TRBJ2-3; D gene uncertain. The germline V gene has CDR1 SGHRS and CDR2 YFSETQ. The CDR3 has 12 residues. With 0 bases removed from V and 6 bases from J, the gap between germline ends came to 5 bases.

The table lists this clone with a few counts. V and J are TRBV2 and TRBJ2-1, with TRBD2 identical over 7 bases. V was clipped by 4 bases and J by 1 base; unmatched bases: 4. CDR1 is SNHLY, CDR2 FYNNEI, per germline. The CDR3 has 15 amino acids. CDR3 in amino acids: CASSVLAESYNEQFF. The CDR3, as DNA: TGTGCCAGCAGTGTGCTAGCGGAGTCCTACAATGAGCAGTTCTTC.

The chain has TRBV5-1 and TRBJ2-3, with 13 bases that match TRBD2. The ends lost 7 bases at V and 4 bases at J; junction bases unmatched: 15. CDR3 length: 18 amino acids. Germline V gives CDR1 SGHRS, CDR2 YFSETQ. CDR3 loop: CASSAGLAGVVRADTQYF. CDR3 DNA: TGCGCCAGCTCGGCAGGACTAGCGGGAGTCGTTCGAGCAGATACGCAGTATTTT.

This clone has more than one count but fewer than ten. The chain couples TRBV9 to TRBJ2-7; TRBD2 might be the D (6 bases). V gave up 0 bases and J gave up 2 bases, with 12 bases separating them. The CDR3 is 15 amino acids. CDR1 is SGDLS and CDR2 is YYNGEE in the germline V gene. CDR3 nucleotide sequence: TGTGCCAGCAGCGTAGAAGCGGGCTACACCTACGAGCAGTACTTC. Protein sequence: CASSVEAGYTYEQYF.

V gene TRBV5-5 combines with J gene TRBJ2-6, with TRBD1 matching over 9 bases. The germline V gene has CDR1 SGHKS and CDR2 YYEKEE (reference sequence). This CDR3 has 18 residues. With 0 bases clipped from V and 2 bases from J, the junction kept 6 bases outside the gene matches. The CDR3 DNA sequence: TGTGCCAGCAGCTTGGACAGGGGGCGTCTAACTGGGGCCAACGTCCTGACTTTC. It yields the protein CASSLDRGRLTGANVLTF. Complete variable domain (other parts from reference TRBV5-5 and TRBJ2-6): DAGVTQSPTHLIKTRGQQVTLRCSPISGHKSVSWYQQVLGQGPQFIFQYYEKEERGRGNFPDRFSARQFPNYSSELNVNALLLGDSALYLCASSLDRGRLTGANVLTFGAGSRLTVL.

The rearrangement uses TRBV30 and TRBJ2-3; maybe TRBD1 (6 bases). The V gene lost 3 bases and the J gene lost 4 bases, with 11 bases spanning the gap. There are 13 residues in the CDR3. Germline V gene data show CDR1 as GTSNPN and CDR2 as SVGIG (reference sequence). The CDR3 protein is CAWRGGVADTQYF. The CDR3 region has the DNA TGTGCCTGGAGAGGGGGAGTGGCAGATACGCAGTATTTT. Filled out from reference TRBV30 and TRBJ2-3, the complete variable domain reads SQTIHQWPATLVQPVGSPLSLECTVEGTSNPNLYWYRQAAGRGLQLLFYSVGIGQISSEVPQNLSASRPQDRQFILSSKKLLLSDSGFYLCAWRGGVADTQYFGPGTRLTVL.

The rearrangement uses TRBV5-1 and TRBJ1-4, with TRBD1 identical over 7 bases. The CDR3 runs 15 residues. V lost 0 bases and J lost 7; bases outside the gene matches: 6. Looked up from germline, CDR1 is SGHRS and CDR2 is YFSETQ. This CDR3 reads CASSLVGQAGEKLFF. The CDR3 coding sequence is TGCGCCAGCAGCTTGGTTGGACAGGCGGGTGAAAAACTGTTTTTT.

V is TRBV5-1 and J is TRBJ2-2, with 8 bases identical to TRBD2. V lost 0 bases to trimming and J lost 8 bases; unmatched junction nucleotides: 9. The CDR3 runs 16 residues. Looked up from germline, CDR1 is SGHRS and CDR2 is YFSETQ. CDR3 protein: CASSLARGGIQGELFF. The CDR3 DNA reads TGCGCCAGCAGCTTGGCTCGCGGGGGGATTCAAGGGGAGCTGTTTTTT.

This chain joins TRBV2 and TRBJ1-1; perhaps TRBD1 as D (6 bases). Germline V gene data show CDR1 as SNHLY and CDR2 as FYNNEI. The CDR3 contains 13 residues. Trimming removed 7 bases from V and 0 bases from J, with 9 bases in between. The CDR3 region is CASIYRVNTEAFF. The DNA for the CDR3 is TGTGCCAGCATCTACAGGGTGAACACTGAAGCTTTCTTT.

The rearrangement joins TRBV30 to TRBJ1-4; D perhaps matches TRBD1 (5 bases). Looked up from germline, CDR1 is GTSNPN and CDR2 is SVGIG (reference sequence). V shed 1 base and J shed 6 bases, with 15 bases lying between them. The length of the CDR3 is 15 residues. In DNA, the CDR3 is TGTGCCTGGAGTGGCCGGCGGGACCTTGATGAAAAACTGTTTTTT. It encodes CAWSGRRDLDEKLFF.

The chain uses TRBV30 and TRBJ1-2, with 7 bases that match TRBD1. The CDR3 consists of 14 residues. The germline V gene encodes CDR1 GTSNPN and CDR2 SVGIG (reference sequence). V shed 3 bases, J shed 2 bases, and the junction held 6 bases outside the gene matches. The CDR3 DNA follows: TGTGCCTGGAGCCCGGGACAGACAAACTATGGCTACACCTTC. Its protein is CAWSPGQTNYGYTF.

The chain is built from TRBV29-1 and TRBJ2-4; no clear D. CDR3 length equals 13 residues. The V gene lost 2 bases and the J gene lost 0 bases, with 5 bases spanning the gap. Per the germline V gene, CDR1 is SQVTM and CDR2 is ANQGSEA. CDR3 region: CSVESQAKNIQYF. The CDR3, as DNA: TGCAGCGTTGAATCACAAGCCAAAAACATTCAGTACTTC. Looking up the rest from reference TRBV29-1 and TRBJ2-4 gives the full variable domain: SAVISQKPSRDICQRGTSLTIQCQVDSQVTMMFWYRQQPGQSLTLIATANQGSEATYESGFVIDKFPISRPNLTFSTLTVSNMSPEDSSIYLCSVESQAKNIQYFGAGTRLSVL.

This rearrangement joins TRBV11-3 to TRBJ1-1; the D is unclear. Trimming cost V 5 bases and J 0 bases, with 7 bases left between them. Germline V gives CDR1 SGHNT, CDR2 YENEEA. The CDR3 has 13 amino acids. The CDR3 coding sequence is TGTGCCAGCAGCCGCGACATGAACACTGAAGCTTTCTTT. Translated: CASSRDMNTEAFF.

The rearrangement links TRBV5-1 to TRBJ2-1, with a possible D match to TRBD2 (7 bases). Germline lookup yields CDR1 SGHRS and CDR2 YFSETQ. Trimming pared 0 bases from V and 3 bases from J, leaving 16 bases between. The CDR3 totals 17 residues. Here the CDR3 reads CASSLVSGGANYNEQFF. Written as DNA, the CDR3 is TGCGCCAGCAGCTTGGTCTCTGGGGGGGCGAACTACAATGAGCAGTTCTTC.

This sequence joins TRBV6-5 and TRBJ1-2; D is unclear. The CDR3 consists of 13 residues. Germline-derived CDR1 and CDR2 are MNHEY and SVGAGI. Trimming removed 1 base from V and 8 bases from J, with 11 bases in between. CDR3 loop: CASSYLRVGGYTF. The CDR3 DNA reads TGTGCCAGCAGTTACTTGAGGGTCGGGGGCTACACCTTC.